These 10 T cell receptor beta chains originate from one sample sequenced in a study of cytomegalovirus exposure and HLA in healthy donors. PCR involved 60 Vbeta and 13 Jbeta primers. Assay used: immunoSEQ multiplex PCR; TCRdb lists only in-frame clones, some missing. The sample includes around 180,000 clones, 71% seen only once; the top ten take less than 1.6%. Sequencing input: PBMCs. The receptors derive from a girl aged 10-17 years in good health and CMV-seronegative.

The V gene is TRBV29-1, the J gene TRBJ2-5; 9 bases align to TRBD1. The J call may be in error: the DNA end matches TRBJ2-7 better. The CDR3 has 16 residues. CDR1 is SQVTM and CDR2 is ANQGSEA in the germline V gene. CDR3 in DNA: TGCAGCGTTACTGGGGTTGAGACAGGGGGGTCCTACGAGCAGTACTTC. It translates to CSVTGVETGGSYEQYF.

This clone has just a few counts. The chain uses TRBV5-1 and TRBJ1-1; TRBD1 aligns across 7 bases. This CDR3 comprises 13 residues. V shed 4 bases, J shed 8 bases, and the junction held 8 bases outside the gene matches. CDR1 and CDR2 (germline): SGHRS, YFSETQ. The CDR3, as DNA: TGCGCCAGCAGCCCTCGACAGGGCAGGGAAGCTTTCTTT. The encoded protein is CASSPRQGREAFF. Drawing the rest from reference TRBV5-1 and TRBJ1-1, the complete variable domain is KAGVTQTPRYLIKTRGQQVTLSCSPISGHRSVSWYQQTPGQGLQFLFEYFSETQRNKGNFPGRFSGRQFSNSRSEMNVSTLELGDSALYLCASSPRQGREAFFGQGTRLTVV.

The CDR3 sequence is CASSPSWGRNEKLFF. The DNA for the CDR3 is TGTGCCAGCAGCCCTAGCTGGGGAAGGAATGAAAAACTGTTTTTT. The gene calls are TRBV14 and TRBJ1-4; no definite D call. Germline values: CDR1 SGHDN, CDR2 FVKESK. The CDR3 is made up of 15 amino acids. The V gene lost 4 bases and the J gene lost 5 bases, with 14 bases spanning the gap.

The DNA of the CDR3 is TGTGCCATCAGGCCGACAACAGGGGAAGCTAACTATGGCTACACCTTC. Translated: CAIRPTTGEANYGYTF. The V gene is TRBV10-3, the J gene TRBJ1-2; 7 positions agree with TRBD1. Germline CDR1 is ENHRY and CDR2 is SYGVKD. CDR3 length: 16 amino acids. With 6 bases clipped from V and 0 bases from J, the junction kept 10 bases outside the gene matches.

The J gene is TRBJ1-2, the V gene TRBV9, with D unclear. The germline V and J ends were trimmed by 3 bases and 3 bases, with 12 bases remaining between them. Germline values: CDR1 SGDLS, CDR2 YYNGEE. CDR3 length: 14 residues. The CDR3 sequence: CASSGSGWDYGYTF. The CDR3 DNA is TGTGCCAGCAGCGGTTCGGGGTGGGACTATGGCTACACCTTC. The whole variable domain, filled in from reference TRBV9 and TRBJ1-2, reads DSGVTQTPKHLITATGQRVTLRCSPRSGDLSVYWYQQSLDQGLQFLIQYYNGEERAKGNILERFSAQQFPDLHSELNLSSLELGDSALYFCASSGSGWDYGYTFGSGTRLTVV.

The chain couples TRBV18 to TRBJ2-1; 8 bases line up with TRBD2. Looked up from germline, CDR1 is KGHSH and CDR2 is LQKENI. Trimming cost V 2 bases and J 4 bases; bases outside gene matches: 4. This CDR3 spans 15 amino acids. The CDR3 region is CASSPDGGAYNEQFF. In DNA, the CDR3 is TGTGCCAGCTCACCAGACGGGGGGGCATACAATGAGCAGTTCTTC.

The chain carries TRBV13 and TRBJ2-1; TRBD1 matches at 9 bases. V lost 6 bases to trimming and J lost 8 bases; unmatched junction nucleotides: 5. Germline CDR1 is PRHDT and CDR2 is FYEKMQ (reference sequence). The CDR3 spans 13 residues. DNA of the CDR3: TGTGCCAGCAGATGGACAGGGGATGATGAGCAGTTCTTC. The encoded protein is CASRWTGDDEQFF.

V usage is TRBV5-1 and J usage is TRBJ1-5; D may be TRBD1 (6 bases). Germline V gives CDR1 SGHRS, CDR2 YFSETQ. This CDR3 spans 13 amino acids. Between the trimmed V and J ends, which lost 5 bases and 1 base, there was a span of 7 bases. The CDR3 spells CASSQGSNQPQHF. The CDR3 DNA reads as TGCGCCAGCAGTCAGGGGAGCAATCAGCCCCAGCATTTT.

The chain is built from TRBV6-5 and TRBJ2-1; D gene uncertain. CDR3 size: 14 residues. Germline lookup yields CDR1 MNHEY and CDR2 SVGAGI. The V end lost 4 bases, the J end lost 4 bases, and 11 bases lay between the germline ends. The CDR3 DNA reads TGTGCCAGCAGTTCTACCCGGGTATACAATGAGCAGTTCTTC. Encoded protein: CASSSTRVYNEQFF.

This sequence joins TRBV18 and TRBJ2-7; perhaps TRBD1 as D (5 bases). Germline V gives CDR1 KGHSH, CDR2 LQKENI. The CDR3 consists of 14 residues. Deletions cut 6 bases from V and 1 base from J, with 13 bases between. This chain's CDR3 is CASSEGASSYEQYF. CDR3 coding DNA: TGTGCCAGCTCCGAAGGGGCCTCGTCCTACGAGCAGTACTTC.